Listed here are 21 T cell receptor beta chains from one sample, sequenced in a study of T cells in localized non-small cell lung cancer. Libraries were prepared by immunoSEQ multiplex PCR; TCRdb keeps only in-frame clonotypes and omits some of them. Of approximately 31,000 clones listed, around 94% are singletons. The sample consisted of peripheral blood, taken before any cancer treatment. The receptors come from a woman aged 40-75 years with stage I lung adenocarcinoma.

The chain carries TRBV6-1 and TRBJ2-7, with D perhaps TRBD2 (7 bases). The CDR3 has 11 amino acids. Germline lookup yields CDR1 MNHNS and CDR2 SASEGT. V was clipped by 9 bases and J by 6 bases, with 12 bases between them. The CDR3 sequence is CARSGEGEQYF. For the CDR3, the DNA is TGTGCCAGATCAGGGGAGGGCGAGCAGTACTTC.

CDR3 in amino acids: CASSRAGAPDGYTF. CDR3 bases: TGCGCCAGCAGTAGAGCGGGGGCCCCGGATGGCTACACCTTC. This chain joins TRBV5-1 and TRBJ1-2, with D perhaps TRBD1 (6 bases). The CDR3 is 14 residues long. Germline loops: CDR1 SGHRS, CDR2 YFSETQ. Trimming removed 5 bases at V and 6 bases at J, with 17 bases between. The full variable domain, in which reference TRBV5-1 and TRBJ1-2 provide the parts outside the CDR3, is KAGVTQTPRYLIKTRGQQVTLSCSPISGHRSVSWYQQTPGQGLQFLFEYFSETQRNKGNFPGRFSGRQFSNSRSEMNVSTLELGDSALYLCASSRAGAPDGYTFGSGTRLTVV.

The J gene is TRBJ2-5, the V gene TRBV19; perhaps TRBD1 as D (5 bases). The germline V gene has CDR1 LNHDA and CDR2 SQIVND (reference sequence). The CDR3 covers 11 residues. V lost 6 bases and J 8 bases, leaving 10 bases between the germline ends. CDR3 sequence: CASSLRETQYF. The DNA for the CDR3 is TGTGCCAGTAGCCTCAGGGAAACCCAGTACTTC.

The chain recombines TRBV6-6 with TRBJ2-3; D perhaps matches TRBD2 (6 bases). Germline V CDR1 and CDR2: MNHNY, SVGAGI (reference sequence). There are 16 residues in the CDR3. V was trimmed by 2 bases and J by 2 bases, leaving 14 bases between them. The CDR3 protein is CASSYGQDYPTDTQYF. The CDR3 bases are TGTGCCAGCAGTTACGGTCAGGACTACCCCACAGATACGCAGTATTTT.

DNA for the CDR3: TGTGCCAGTAGTATAGGGGCTAGCGGGGAGACCCAGTACTTC. It yields the protein CASSIGASGETQYF. The J gene is TRBJ2-5, the V gene TRBV19, with TRBD2 matching 8 bases. Per the germline V gene, CDR1 is LNHDA and CDR2 is SQIVND (reference sequence). This CDR3 is built from 14 residues. V shed 1 base and J 5 bases; nucleotides not matched to a gene: 3.

CDR3 amino acids: CASSQVQNPGSGRNQPQHF. The CDR3 DNA reads TGCGCCAGCAGCCAAGTCCAAAATCCCGGCTCAGGGCGCAATCAGCCCCAGCATTTT. V usage is TRBV4-1 and J usage is TRBJ1-5; maybe TRBD1 (5 bases). The CDR3 is 19 amino acids. Trimming removed 1 base from V and 2 bases from J, with 21 bases in between. Germline CDR1 MGHRA, CDR2 YSYEKL.

The chain uses TRBV27 and TRBJ2-7; possibly TRBD1 for D (6 bases). The ends were cut back, 2 bases at V and 2 bases at J, with 10 bases in the middle. The CDR3 is made up of 14 amino acids. Per the germline V gene, CDR1 is MNHEY and CDR2 is SMNVEV (reference sequence). CDR3 DNA sequence: TGTGCCAGCAGTTTACTCGACAGGCCCTACGAGCAGTACTTC. Encoded protein: CASSLLDRPYEQYF.

This clone was counted once. V gene TRBV7-2 combines with J gene TRBJ1-5, with D possibly matching TRBD1 (6 bases). CDR3 length: 14 amino acids. V was cut by 2 bases and J by 6 bases, with 11 bases left in between. Germline CDR1 and CDR2: SGHTA and FQGNSA. In nucleotides, the CDR3 is TGTGCCAGCAGCTTAAAGGGGGGCGGTCAGCCCCAGCATTTT. It yields the protein CASSLKGGGQPQHF.

This chain connects TRBV19 to TRBJ1-4, with 7 bases matching TRBD1. V was pared by 5 bases and J by 4 bases, with 10 bases of the junction left unmatched. The CDR3 has 16 residues. Germline CDR1 reads LNHDA; CDR2 reads SQIVND (reference sequence). The CDR3 loop is CASSFNRGQLNEKLFF. CDR3 in DNA: TGTGCCAGTAGTTTTAACAGGGGCCAACTTAATGAAAAACTGTTTTTT.

The chain has TRBV4-3 and TRBJ1-2; D is perhaps TRBD1 (5 bases). CDR3 length: 15 amino acids. V gave up 4 bases and J gave up 8 bases, with 20 bases separating them. Looked up from germline, CDR1 is LGHNA and CDR2 is YSLEER. DNA of the CDR3: TGCGCCAGCAGCCGTATACTAGACAGAGGGGCCGGCTACACCTTC. Translating gives CASSRILDRGAGYTF.

The rearrangement joins TRBV9 to TRBJ2-7; D perhaps matches TRBD1 (5 bases). The CDR3 totals 14 residues. The ends were cut back, 0 bases at V and 2 bases at J, with 9 bases in the middle. Germline V gene sequence: CDR1 SGDLS, CDR2 YYNGEE. The CDR3, as DNA: TGTGCCAGCAGCGTAGCAGGGATTCCCTACGAGCAGTACTTC. This translates into CASSVAGIPYEQYF.

With regard to this clone: Additional DNA sequences in this sample encode the identical CDR3. The chain recombines TRBV2 with TRBJ1-2, with 8 bases matching TRBD1. This CDR3 comprises 16 residues. J lost 6 bases, V lost 0 bases, and 9 bases had no gene match. CDR1 and CDR2 (germline): SNHLY, FYNNEI. Here the CDR3 DNA reads TGTGCCAGCAGTGAAGCGGAACAGGGGGGAATGGATGGCTACACCTTC. This encodes CASSEAEQGGMDGYTF.

The chain recombines TRBV11-2 with TRBJ2-6; 8 positions agree with TRBD2. With V trimmed by 5 bases and J by 3 bases, 9 bases remained unmatched. Germline CDR1 is SGHAT and CDR2 is FQNNGV. The CDR3 runs 17 residues. CDR3 nucleotides: TGTGCCAGCAGCCCGGGAGGACTAGCCGTTGGGGCCAACGTCCTGACTTTC. Translated: CASSPGGLAVGANVLTF. Drawing the rest from reference TRBV11-2 and TRBJ2-6, the complete variable domain is EAGVAQSPRYKIIEKRQSVAFWCNPISGHATLYWYQQILGQGPKLLIQFQNNGVVDDSQLPKDRFSAERLKGVDSTLKIQPAKLEDSAVYLCASSPGGLAVGANVLTFGAGSRLTVL.

The chain is built from TRBV6-6 and TRBJ2-6; D unclear. Between the trimmed V and J ends, which lost 0 bases and 3 bases, there was a span of 9 bases. The CDR3 consists of 16 residues. From germline, CDR1 is MNHNY and CDR2 SVGAGI (reference sequence). This CDR3 reads CASSYSHLGGANVLTF. DNA for the CDR3: TGTGCCAGCAGTTACTCTCACCTGGGTGGGGCCAACGTCCTGACTTTC.

J is TRBJ1-1 and V is TRBV7-6; no definite D call. The ends were cut back, 2 bases at V and 11 bases at J, with 21 bases in the middle. Germline CDR1 and CDR2: SGHVS and FNYEAQ. The CDR3 loop spans 15 amino acids. The CDR3 reads CASSLRAGPNSGAFF. In nucleotides, the CDR3 is TGTGCCAGCAGCTTAAGGGCCGGTCCCAACTCCGGCGCTTTCTTT.

This chain's CDR3 is CASSIIQGLKVNTEAFF. The CDR3 DNA reads as TGTGCCAGCAGCATAATCCAGGGACTTAAAGTGAACACTGAAGCTTTCTTT. This sequence joins TRBV27 and TRBJ1-1; D perhaps matches TRBD1 (5 bases). Trimming took off 6 bases at V and 0 bases at J, with 20 bases between the two ends. Germline V CDR1 and CDR2: MNHEY, SMNVEV (reference sequence). The CDR3 is 17 residues long.

V is TRBV5-4 and J is TRBJ1-6; 9 nucleotides align to TRBD1. CDR1 is SGHNT, CDR2 YYREEE, per germline (reference sequence). The CDR3 extends over 16 amino acids. The junction had 2 bases not matched to a gene; V was cut back by 0 bases and J by 4 bases. For the CDR3, the DNA is TGTGCCAGCAGCTTGGGGACAGGGGCTTATAATTCACCCCTCCACTTT. Protein product: CASSLGTGAYNSPLHF.

The chain uses TRBV7-2 and TRBJ2-7, with 10 bases aligning to TRBD2. Germline CDR1 is SGHTA and CDR2 is FQGNSA. This CDR3 region has 16 residues. V gave up 3 bases and J gave up 6 bases; unmatched junction bases: 11. CDR3 region: CASSFRLAGDVFEQYF. The CDR3 bases are TGTGCCAGCAGCTTTAGGCTAGCGGGAGACGTCTTCGAGCAGTACTTC.

CDR3 in amino acids: CASSDTDSPLHF. In nucleotides, the CDR3 is TGTGCCAGCAGTGACACGGATTCACCCCTCCACTTT. The V and J genes are TRBV6-6 and TRBJ1-6; no reliable D call. This CDR3 is 12 amino acids long. The V gene lost 5 bases and the J gene lost 8 bases, with 7 bases spanning the gap. From germline, CDR1 is MNHNY and CDR2 SVGAGI (reference sequence).

The genes are TRBV18 and TRBJ1-2; no definite D call. Germline CDR1 is KGHSH and CDR2 is LQKENI. The CDR3 has 17 amino acids. The ends were cut back, 2 bases at V and 0 bases at J, with 16 bases in the middle. The CDR3 bases are TGTGCCAGCTCACCATCGTCTTCCCGGACGTCTAACTATGGCTACACCTTC. As protein: CASSPSSSRTSNYGYTF. Using reference TRBV18 and TRBJ1-2 for the parts outside the CDR3, the full variable domain is NAGVMQNPRHLVRRRGQEARLRCSPMKGHSHVYWYRQLPEEGLKFMVYLQKENIIDESGMPKERFSAEFPKEGPSILRIQQVVRGDSAAYFCASSPSSSRTSNYGYTFGSGTRLTVV.

This clone was recorded only once. The chain is built from TRBV5-1 and TRBJ1-6, with 8 nucleotides matching TRBD1. In germline, CDR1 is SGHRS, CDR2 YFSETQ. The CDR3 has 17 residues. V trimming: 4 bases; J trimming: 5 bases; junction bases outside the gene matches: 11. The CDR3: CASSPEFGTGHNSPLHF. In nucleotides, the CDR3 is TGCGCCAGCAGCCCCGAATTTGGGACAGGACATAATTCACCCCTCCACTTT.